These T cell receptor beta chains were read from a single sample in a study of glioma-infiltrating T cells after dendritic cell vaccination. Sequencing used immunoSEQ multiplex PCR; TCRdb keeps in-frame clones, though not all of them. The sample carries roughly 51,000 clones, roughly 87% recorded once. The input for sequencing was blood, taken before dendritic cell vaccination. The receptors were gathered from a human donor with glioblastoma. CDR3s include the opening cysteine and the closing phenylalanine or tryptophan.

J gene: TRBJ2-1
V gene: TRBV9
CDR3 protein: CASSVAGGAADEQFF

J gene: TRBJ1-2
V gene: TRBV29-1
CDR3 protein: CSVGVGPRQTYGYTF

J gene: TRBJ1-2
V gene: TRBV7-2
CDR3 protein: CASSYVKGGRGYTF

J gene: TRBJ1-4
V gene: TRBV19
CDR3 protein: CASTVDRGLRKLFF

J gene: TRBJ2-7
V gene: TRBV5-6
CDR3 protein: CASSLWDRVYEQYF

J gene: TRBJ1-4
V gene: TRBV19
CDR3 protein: CASSNQPGGNEKLFF

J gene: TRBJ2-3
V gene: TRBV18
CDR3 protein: CASFHGDTQYF

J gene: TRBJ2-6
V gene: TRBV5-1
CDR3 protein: CASSLATGGRSGANVLTF

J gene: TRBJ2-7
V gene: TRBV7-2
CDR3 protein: CASSWRISTGEQYF

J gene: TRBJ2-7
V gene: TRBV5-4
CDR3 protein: CASSFSAGGAYEQYF

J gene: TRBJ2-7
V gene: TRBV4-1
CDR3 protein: CASSQAGTGIYEQYF

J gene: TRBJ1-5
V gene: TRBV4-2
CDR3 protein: CASSLQGQGPHQPQHF

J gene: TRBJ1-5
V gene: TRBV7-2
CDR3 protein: CASSLGGKNQPQHF

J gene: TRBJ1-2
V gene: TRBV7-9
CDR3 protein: CASSPRDTDDYGYTF

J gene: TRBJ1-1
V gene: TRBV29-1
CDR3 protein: CSVGEGRENTEAFF

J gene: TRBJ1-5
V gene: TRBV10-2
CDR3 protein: CASSGQSNQPQHF

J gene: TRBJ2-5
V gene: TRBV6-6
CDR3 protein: CASSSRAEETQYF

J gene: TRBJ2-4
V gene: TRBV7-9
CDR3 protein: CASSRTGVENIQYF

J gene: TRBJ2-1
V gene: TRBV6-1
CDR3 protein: CASNKGTSRDEQFF

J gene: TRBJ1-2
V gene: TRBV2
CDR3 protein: CASSPDRGVNYGYTF

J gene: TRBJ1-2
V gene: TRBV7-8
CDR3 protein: CASSLADRDYGYTF

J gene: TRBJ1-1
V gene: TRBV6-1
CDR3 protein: CASSAQGNTEAFF

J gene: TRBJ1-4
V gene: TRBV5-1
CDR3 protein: CASSGTGTGNEKLFF

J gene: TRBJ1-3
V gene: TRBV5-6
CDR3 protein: CASSFDPGTYSGNTIYF

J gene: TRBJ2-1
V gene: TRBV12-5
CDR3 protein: CATGVGTQPFF

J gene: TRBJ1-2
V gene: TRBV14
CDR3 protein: CASSQTDRGYGYTF

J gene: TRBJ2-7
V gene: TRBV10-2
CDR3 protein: CASSWGLAGENEQYF

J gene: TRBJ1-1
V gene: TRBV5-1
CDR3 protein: CASSMRSGQGLGNTEAFF

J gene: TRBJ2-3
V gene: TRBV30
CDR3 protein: CAWRNPSGSVGTQYF

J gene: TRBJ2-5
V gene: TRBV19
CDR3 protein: CASTLAGAETQYF

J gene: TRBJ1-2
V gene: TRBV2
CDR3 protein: CASSEEGVYGYTF

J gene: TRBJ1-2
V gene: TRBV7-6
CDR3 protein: CASSSRVANYGYTF

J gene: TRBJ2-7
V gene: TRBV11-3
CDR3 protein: CASSLVSGQNYEQYF

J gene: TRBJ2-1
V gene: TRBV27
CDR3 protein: CASGLSERNEQFF

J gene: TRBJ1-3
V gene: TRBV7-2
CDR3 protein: CASSFRDSTLNSGNTIYF

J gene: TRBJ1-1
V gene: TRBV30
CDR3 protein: CAWKPWGGRSTEAFF

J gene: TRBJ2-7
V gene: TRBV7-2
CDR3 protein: CASSLPRASTPYEQYF

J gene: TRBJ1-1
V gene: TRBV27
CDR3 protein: CASRRTGPTEAFF

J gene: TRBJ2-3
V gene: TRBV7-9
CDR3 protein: CASSHRDRGNRDTQYF

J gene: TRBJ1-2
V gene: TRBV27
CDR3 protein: CASSSRTGGSYGYTF

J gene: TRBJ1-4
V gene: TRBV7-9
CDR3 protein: CASSLAGTGVVKLFF

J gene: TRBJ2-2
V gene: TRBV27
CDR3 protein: CASSPRGGENTGELFF

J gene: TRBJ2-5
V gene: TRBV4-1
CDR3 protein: CASSGTGETQYF

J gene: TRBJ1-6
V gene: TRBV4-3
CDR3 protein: CASSHLDSPSSPLHF

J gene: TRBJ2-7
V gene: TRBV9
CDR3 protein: CASSVNSGSSYEQYF

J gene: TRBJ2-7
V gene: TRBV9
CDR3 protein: CASSAGLAGLLDEQYF

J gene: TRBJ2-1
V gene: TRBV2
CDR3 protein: CASKVAGAGDEQFF

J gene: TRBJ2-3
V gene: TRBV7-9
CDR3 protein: CASSLALWGGTDTQYF

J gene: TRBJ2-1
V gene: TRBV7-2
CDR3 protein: CASSSELALEQFF

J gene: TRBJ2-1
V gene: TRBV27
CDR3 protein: CASSLLGPPEQFF

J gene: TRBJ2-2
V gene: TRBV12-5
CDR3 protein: CASGLLLSRGTGELFF

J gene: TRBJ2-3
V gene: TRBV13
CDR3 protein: CASSSGTSGGARTQYF

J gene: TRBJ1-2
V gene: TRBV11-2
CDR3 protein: CASSLAGNRYRRDGYTF

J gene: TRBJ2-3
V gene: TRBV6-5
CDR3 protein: CASSLLALEGNTQYF

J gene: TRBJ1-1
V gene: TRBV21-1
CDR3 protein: CASRSPRLERNTEAFF

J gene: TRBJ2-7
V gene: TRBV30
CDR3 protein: CAWTTEYEQYF